One T cell receptor (beta chain) is described in this entry. These data are taken from a study of OX40 agonist ivuxolimab in advanced cancers. Produced via immunoSEQ multiplex PCR; TCRdb's table is partial and in-frame only. In the table there are around 35,000 clones, around 92% of which are singletons. The CDR3 totals 17 residues. CDR1 LNHDA and CDR2 SQIVND come from the germline V gene (reference sequence). Trimming cost V 4 bases and J 4 bases; bases outside gene matches: 9. The V and J genes are TRBV19 and TRBJ2-1; 11 bases fit TRBD2. The receptor was isolated from an adult with an advanced solid tumor such as melanoma, head and neck, liver or kidney cancer. Sequencing was performed on CD4+ or CD8+ T cells sorted from blood, taken in a trial of the OX40 agonist ivuxolimab. This chain's CDR3 is CASSTTLAGGVYNEQFF. In DNA form, the CDR3 reads TGTGCCAGTAGTACGACTTTAGCGGGAGGGGTATACAATGAGCAGTTCTTC.